These 20 T cell receptor beta chains share one sample of origin, sequenced in a study of long-term antiretroviral therapy in people with HIV. Survey-level immunoSEQ v3.0 assays were run. Produced via immunoSEQ multiplex PCR; TCRdb's table is partial and in-frame only. The data hold around 31,000 clones, with 88% observed a single time. Sample: unsorted PBMCs, taken around 5 years before starting antiretroviral therapy. The source of these receptors is a man over 45 with HIV.

The gene calls are TRBV27 and TRBJ2-3; TRBD2 matches at 7 bases. V lost 6 bases and J lost 4; bases outside the gene matches: 22. From germline, CDR1 is MNHEY and CDR2 SMNVEV (reference sequence). The CDR3 contains 19 residues. CDR3 coding DNA: TGTGCCAGCAGACCTGACCCCTGGGGATTTGAGGGAGGGCCAGATACGCAGTATTTT. Encoded protein: CASRPDPWGFEGGPDTQYF.

V and J are TRBV7-2 and TRBJ2-5; 7 bases map to TRBD2. Germline V gene data show CDR1 as SGHTA and CDR2 as FQGNSA. J lost 7 bases, V lost 4 bases, and 12 bases had no gene match. The CDR3 contains 15 residues. The CDR3 DNA follows: TGTGCCAGCAGCTCCCCCGGGACTACTCAGAGGACCCAGTACTTC. Translation gives CASSSPGTTQRTQYF.

J is TRBJ2-3 and V is TRBV7-9; D uncertain. The CDR3 length is 13 residues. Germline V CDR1 and CDR2: SEHNR, FQNEAQ (reference sequence). V lost 3 bases and J lost 2, with 6 bases in between. The CDR3 DNA follows: TGTGCCAGCAGCTTCCTAGACACAGATACGCAGTATTTT. Translated, it gives CASSFLDTDTQYF.

This chain joins TRBV5-5 and TRBJ1-5, with D perhaps matching TRBD1 (6 bases). V gave up 4 bases and J gave up 5 bases, with 10 bases separating them. Germline lookup yields CDR1 SGHKS and CDR2 YYEKEE (reference sequence). The CDR3 covers 13 residues. The CDR3, as DNA: TGTGCCAGCAGCCCGGACAGCGATCAGCCCCAGCATTTT. The encoded protein is CASSPDSDQPQHF.

The chain joins TRBV6-5 to TRBJ2-1, with D possibly matching TRBD2 (6 bases). Looked up from germline, CDR1 is MNHEY and CDR2 is SVGAGI. Trimming took 8 bases from V and 8 from J, leaving 16 bases between them. CDR3 length: 13 amino acids. CDR3 sequence: CASRQEGRDEQFF. The CDR3 DNA is TGTGCCAGCCGCCAGGAGGGTAGGGATGAGCAGTTCTTC.

The rearrangement uses TRBV7-6 and TRBJ2-6; the D is unclear. Deletions cut 6 bases from V and 0 bases from J, with 24 bases between. Germline loops: CDR1 SGHVS, CDR2 FNYEAQ. The CDR3 covers 20 residues. CDR3 loop: CASSQAFRLGSLSGANVLTF. The DNA for the CDR3 is TGTGCCAGCAGTCAAGCTTTCAGGTTGGGGTCTCTCTCTGGGGCCAACGTCCTGACTTTC.

The rearrangement links TRBV2 to TRBJ1-5; D is unclear. The CDR3 totals 13 residues. Germline lookup yields CDR1 SNHLY and CDR2 FYNNEI. The V and J ends lost 4 bases and 3 bases respectively, with 7 bases between them. The CDR3 coding sequence is TGTGCCAGCAGTGTACAAGACAATCAGCCCCAGCATTTT. Residues: CASSVQDNQPQHF.

Only one count was recorded for this clone. The rearrangement uses TRBV27 and TRBJ1-2; tentatively, D is TRBD1 (6 bases). Trimming took off 0 bases at V and 5 bases at J, with 19 bases between the two ends. Germline values: CDR1 MNHEY, CDR2 SMNVEV (reference sequence). The CDR3 runs to 17 residues. Here the CDR3 reads CASSLSSGHPGGYGYTF. The CDR3 DNA follows: TGTGCCAGCAGTTTATCATCGGGACATCCCGGTGGGTATGGCTACACCTTC.

The V gene is TRBV9, the J gene TRBJ1-4; possible D gene TRBD1, 6 bases. Germline V gene sequence: CDR1 SGDLS, CDR2 YYNGEE. This CDR3 contains 14 residues. The V and J ends lost 4 bases and 5 bases respectively, with 12 bases between them. The CDR3 region has the DNA TGTGCCAGCAGCCTGGGGGGCAGGAATGAAAAACTGTTTTTT. The encoded protein is CASSLGGRNEKLFF. Together with reference TRBV9 and TRBJ1-4, the CDR3 gives the full variable domain: DSGVTQTPKHLITATGQRVTLRCSPRSGDLSVYWYQQSLDQGLQFLIQYYNGEERAKGNILERFSAQQFPDLHSELNLSSLELGDSALYFCASSLGGRNEKLFFGSGTQLSVL.

The chain is built from TRBV4-3 and TRBJ1-4, with 7 nucleotides matching TRBD1. This CDR3 region has 16 residues. V dropped 4 bases and J dropped 1; count of bases not matched to a gene: 6. Germline V lookup: CDR1 LGHNA, CDR2 YSLEER. The CDR3 DNA reads TGCGCCAGCAGCCCGAGACAGGGATTAACTAATGAAAAACTGTTTTTT. It yields the protein CASSPRQGLTNEKLFF.

V gene TRBV18 combines with J gene TRBJ1-4; TRBD1 matches at 7 bases. Germline V CDR1 and CDR2: KGHSH, LQKENI. The CDR3 covers 15 residues. V was clipped by 3 bases and J by 8 bases; unmatched bases: 9. The CDR3 loop reads CASSPLQGLEEKLFF. In nucleotides, the CDR3 is TGTGCCAGCTCACCTTTACAGGGGTTGGAGGAAAAACTGTTTTTT.

In this sample, this clone turned up once. This rearrangement joins TRBV5-1 to TRBJ2-7; D unresolved. The germline gives CDR1 SGHRS, CDR2 YFSETQ. The CDR3 loop spans 14 amino acids. Trimming took 6 bases from V and 4 from J, leaving 17 bases between them. The CDR3, as DNA: TGCGCCAGCACCCCGGACGGTTGGGGTTACGAGCAGTACTTC. Protein: CASTPDGWGYEQYF.

This chain joins TRBV18 and TRBJ2-5; D is ambiguous. This CDR3 region has 16 residues. Germline-derived CDR1 and CDR2 are KGHSH and LQKENI. The germline V and J ends were trimmed by 3 bases and 4 bases, with 18 bases remaining between them. CDR3 sequence: CASSPLGSMSGETQYF. In nucleotides, the CDR3 is TGTGCCAGCTCACCCCTGGGCAGCATGTCAGGAGAGACCCAGTACTTC.

The chain recombines TRBV10-1 with TRBJ2-2, with D unclear. Germline CDR1 and CDR2: WNHNN and SYGVQD (reference sequence). V dropped 5 bases and J dropped 4 bases, with 11 bases sitting between them. CDR3 length: 14 residues. For the CDR3, the DNA is TGCGCCAGCAGTAAGCAGATGATCACCGGGGAGCTGTTTTTT. Amino acids: CASSKQMITGELFF.

This clone was found once. The rearrangement joins TRBV7-2 to TRBJ2-2; 12 nucleotides match TRBD2. Germline V CDR1 and CDR2: SGHTA, FQGNSA. Trimming at V came to 4 bases and at J to 4 bases, leaving 7 bases not matched to a gene. This CDR3 region has 17 residues. This chain's CDR3 is CASSSLGLAGFTGELFF. CDR3 DNA sequence: TGTGCCAGCAGCTCGCTAGGACTAGCGGGGTTCACCGGGGAGCTGTTTTTT.

This clone came up once. The J gene is TRBJ2-7, the V gene TRBV10-3; 7 nucleotides line up with TRBD2. This CDR3 is built from 15 residues. The trim removed 9 bases at V and 0 bases at J, leaving 11 bases unmatched. Germline values: CDR1 ENHRY, CDR2 SYGVKD. Here the CDR3 DNA reads TGTGCCATTTCTCTTACAGCGGGGACCTCCTACGAGCAGTACTTC. This translates into CAISLTAGTSYEQYF.

V is TRBV29-1 and J is TRBJ2-2; 9 nucleotides line up with TRBD1. V was pared by 8 bases and J by 7 bases, with 14 bases of the junction left unmatched. The CDR3 sequence is 15 residues long. Germline lookup yields CDR1 SQVTM and CDR2 ANQGSEA. The CDR3 spells CSSMTGTGMGGELFF. CDR3 in DNA: TGCAGCTCGATGACCGGGACAGGGATGGGCGGGGAGCTGTTTTTT.

V and J are TRBV4-1 and TRBJ2-2; D remains ambiguous. The V gene lost 0 bases and the J gene lost 4 bases, with 15 bases spanning the gap. Germline CDR1 MGHRA, CDR2 YSYEKL. The CDR3 has 17 amino acids. The CDR3: CASSQDRTSWGTGELFF. CDR3 DNA sequence: TGCGCCAGCAGCCAAGACCGCACTTCCTGGGGCACCGGGGAGCTGTTTTTT.

The V and J genes are TRBV25-1 and TRBJ2-2, with 9 bases aligning to TRBD1. The CDR3 contains 18 residues. V lost 3 bases and J lost 3; bases outside the gene matches: 11. Germline V lookup: CDR1 MGHDK, CDR2 SYGVNS. The CDR3 spells CASSDPRQGGSDTGELFF. DNA for the CDR3: TGTGCCAGCAGTGACCCCCGACAGGGGGGTTCGGACACCGGGGAGCTGTTTTTT.

This rearrangement joins TRBV21-1 to TRBJ2-7; the D call TRBD1 from the table was never checked on the DNA. TRBV21-1 is a listed pseudogene. This CDR3 contains 16 residues. The CDR3 is CASSKYRPRASYEQYF. As DNA, the CDR3 is TGTGCCAGCAGCAAATACAGGCCTCGCGCCTCCTACGAGCAGTACTTC.